The clone carrying this T cell receptor (beta chain) was seen repeatedly, ten times or more. Its target is unknown. This record comes from a study of T cells in Graves' hyperthyroidism and ophthalmopathy. Study outcomes and limitations: Researchers report that a 13 V-J model separated ophthalmopathy from stable hyperthyroidism. Most clonotypes that expanded in the thyroid above 0.001 also showed up in blood.

TCR beta CDR3 regions were amplified from RNA. The HTBI set primed first-round TCR CDR3 RT-PCR. TCRdb recomputed calls from the multiplex PCR reads with MiXCR, one row per CDR3 protein. This sample has around 600,000 distinct CDR3 sequences, with roughly 15% found just once. Active moderate-to-severe ophthalmopathy, Clinical Activity Score at least 3, NOSPECS at least 4, under 3 months' duration. Diagnoses used clinical symptoms, serum thyroxine and TRAb, thyroid ultrasound and orbital computed tomography. The specimen was blood. The receptor was isolated from a woman aged 50 to 65 with Graves' ophthalmopathy.

CDR3 loop: CASSLDRGRYEQYF. DNA of the CDR3: TGTGCCAGCAGCTTAGACAGGGGGCGCTACGAGCAGTACTTC. This chain connects TRBV7-2 to TRBJ2-7; 9 bases align to TRBD1. Germline lookup yields CDR1 SGHTA and CDR2 FQGNSA. The CDR3 covers 14 residues. The V gene end was trimmed by 1 base and the J gene end by 3 bases; junction bases not matched to a gene: 1.